This T cell receptor beta chain was captured by sequencing in a study of OX40 agonist ivuxolimab in advanced cancers. General study findings and limits: On average, a greater number of expanded clones characterised CD8+ T cells relative to CD4+. There was clonal expansion of CD4+ and CD8+ blood T cells by week 6 at 0.1 to 3.0 mg/kg.

Sequenced by immunoSEQ multiplex PCR; TCRdb stores in-frame clones only, minus some. The sample contains tens of thousands of clones, roughly nine tenths of which appear only once. V gave up 6 bases and J gave up 1 base, with 11 bases separating them. Looked up from germline, CDR1 is MNHEY and CDR2 is SMNVEV (reference sequence). CDR3 length: 14 residues. On this clone itself: As yet, its antigen is unknown.

Here the sequenced sample was CD4+ or CD8+ T cells sorted from blood, taken in a trial of the OX40 agonist ivuxolimab. The chain combines TRBV27 with TRBJ2-3, with D possibly being TRBD1 (7 bases). The clonotype originates from an adult with an advanced solid tumor such as melanoma, head and neck, liver or kidney cancer. The CDR3 region is CASRRDRRTDTQYF. As DNA, the CDR3 is TGTGCCAGCAGGCGGGACAGACGCACAGATACGCAGTATTTT.